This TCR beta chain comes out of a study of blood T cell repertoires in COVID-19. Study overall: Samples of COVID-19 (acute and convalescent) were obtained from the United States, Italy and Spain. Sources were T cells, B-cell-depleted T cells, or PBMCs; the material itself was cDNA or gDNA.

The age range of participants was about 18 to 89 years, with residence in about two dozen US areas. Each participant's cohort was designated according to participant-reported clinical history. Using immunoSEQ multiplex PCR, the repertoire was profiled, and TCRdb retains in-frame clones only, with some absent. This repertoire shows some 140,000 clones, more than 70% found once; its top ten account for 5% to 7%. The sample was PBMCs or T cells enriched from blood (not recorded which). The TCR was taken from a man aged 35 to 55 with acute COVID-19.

CDR3 DNA sequence: TGTGCCAGCAGCTTAGTTGGGGGGGTCTCCTACGAGCAGTACTTC. Amino acids: CASSLVGGVSYEQYF. This sequence joins TRBV7-2 and TRBJ2-7, with TRBD2 identical over 7 bases. Germline V gene data show CDR1 as SGHTA and CDR2 as FQGNSA. V lost 1 base, J lost 0 bases, and 3 bases stayed unmatched. The CDR3 consists of 15 residues.